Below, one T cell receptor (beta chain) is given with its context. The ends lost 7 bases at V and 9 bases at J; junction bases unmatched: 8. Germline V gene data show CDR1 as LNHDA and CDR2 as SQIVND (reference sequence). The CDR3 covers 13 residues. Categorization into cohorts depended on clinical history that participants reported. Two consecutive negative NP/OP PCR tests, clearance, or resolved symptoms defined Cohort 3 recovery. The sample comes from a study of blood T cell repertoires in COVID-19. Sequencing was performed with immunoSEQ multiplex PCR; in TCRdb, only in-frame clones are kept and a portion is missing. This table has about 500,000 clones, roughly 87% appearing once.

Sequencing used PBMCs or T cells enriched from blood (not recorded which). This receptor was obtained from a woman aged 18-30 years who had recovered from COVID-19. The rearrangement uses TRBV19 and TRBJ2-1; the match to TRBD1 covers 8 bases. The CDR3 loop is CASIQDRAGEQFF. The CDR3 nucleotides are TGTGCCAGTATCCAGGACAGGGCTGGTGAGCAGTTCTTC.